A selection of T cell receptor beta chains follows, all from one sample in a study of CXCR3-negative and CXCR3-positive naive CD8 T cells. TCRdb reanalyzed the 5' RACE reads, giving one entry per CDR3 protein sequence and no DNA. In total, the table holds about 120,000 distinct CDR3 sequences. What was sequenced was naive CXCR3+ CD8+ T cells from blood. The receptor source for this set is a human donor in good health. Some clones in this sample may be carry-over from other donors' samples. The CDR3 runs from the conserved cysteine through the conserved F or W.

v_call	j_call	cdr3_aa
TRBV3-1	TRBJ2-3	CASSQGLGLDTDTQYF
TRBV20-1	TRBJ2-7	CSARAVASGVHEQYF
TRBV7-9	TRBJ1-2	CASSLLGQGNYGYTF
TRBV5-1	TRBJ2-7	CASSLEGSSYEQYF
TRBV7-8	TRBJ2-7	CASSLEFGDRSYEQYF
TRBV3-1	TRBJ2-7	CASSQGSPEAIKRASSYEQYF
TRBV7-9	TRBJ2-7	CASSSPEGLPSYEQYF
TRBV7-9	TRBJ2-1	CASSVDLRPRSYNEQFF
TRBV27	TRBJ2-7	CASSPRGPSYEQYF
TRBV5-1	TRBJ2-3	CASTDGFTQYF
TRBV6-5	TRBJ2-7	CASSYGGPAYEQYF
TRBV6-5	TRBJ1-5	CASSPGTGLPYSNQPQHF
TRBV27	TRBJ2-5	CASSSLGGGGLQETQYF
TRBV20-1	TRBJ1-2	CSARTKQPLSTNYGYTF
TRBV29-1	TRBJ2-7	CSVESGRAYEQYF
TRBV3-1	TRBJ2-2	CASSRQLNTGELFF
TRBV5-1	TRBJ2-3	CASSFVQSTDMQYF
TRBV7-3	TRBJ2-5	CASSPDTEGETQYF
TRBV2	TRBJ2-5	CASSVVFGGGNQETQYF
TRBV12-3/TRBV12-4	TRBJ2-2	CASNGRAENTGELFF